A selection of T cell receptor beta chains follows, all from one sample in a study of human T cells and chemical hapten exposure. Each CDR3 protein gets one entry after TCRdb re-called the RACE reads with MiXCR. Of fewer than 95,000 distinct CDR3 sequences detected, about 11% appear once; the ten largest clones hold roughly 2%. Sequenced material: whole blood, taken in connection with sensitization to the hapten diphenylcyclopropenone (DPC). The source is a man aged 35-49 years with alopecia areata. Some clones in this sample may be carry-over from other donors' samples. Each CDR3 is given with its conserved first and last residue. A D gene is named only where the DNA matches it firmly. Only some rows state a clone size, as once, few, many or a class for expanded clones.

>NA|TRBJ1-2|few|TRBV27
CASSPVLANYGYTF
TGTGCCAGCAGTCCGGTCCTAGCTAACTATGGCTACACCTTC
>NA|TRBJ2-7|NA|TRBV5-1
CASRTQDLSREQYF
TGCGCCAGCAGGACCCAGGACTTATCCAGAGAGCAGTACTTC
>NA|TRBJ2-1|NA|TRBV11-2
CASSPPGVGTTYNEQFF
TGTGCCAGCAGCCCACCCGGGGTCGGGACAACCTACAATGAGCAGTTCTTC
>NA|TRBJ2-4|many|TRBV20-1
CSAADARRVAKNIQYF
TGCAGTGCTGCGGACGCCCGACGGGTAGCCAAAAACATTCAGTACTTC
>NA|TRBJ1-1|many|TRBV3-1
CASSYSSNTEAFF
TGTGCCAGCAGCTACAGCTCGAACACTGAAGCTTTCTTT
>TRBD2|TRBJ2-3|few|TRBV7-2
CASSPGTSGRFSTDTQYF
TGTGCCAGCAGCCCCGGGACTAGCGGGAGGTTTAGCACAGATACGCAGTATTTT
>TRBD1|TRBJ2-3|few|TRBV20-1
CSAGTGWADTQYF
TGCAGTGCCGGGACAGGGTGGGCAGATACGCAGTATTTT
>TRBD1|TRBJ1-6|many|TRBV7-3
CASSQSVLLPGTGGSPLHF
TGTGCCAGCAGCCAGTCCGTTTTGCTCCCCGGGACAGGAGGTTCACCCCTCCACTTT
>NA|TRBJ2-7|many|TRBV28
CASTVQGKEQYF
TGTGCCAGCACCGTTCAAGGAAAGGAGCAGTACTTC
>NA|TRBJ2-5|NA|TRBV12-3/TRBV12-4
CASSPLGGQETQYF
TGTGCCAGCAGTCCCCTTGGGGGCCAAGAGACCCAGTACTTC
>TRBD1|TRBJ1-2|many|TRBV6-2/TRBV6-3
CASRRQGNLANYGYTF
TGTGCCAGCAGAAGACAGGGTAACCTCGCTAACTATGGCTACACCTTC
>TRBD2|TRBJ2-3|few|TRBV6-2/TRBV6-3
CASPTGGPSDTQYF
TGTGCCAGCCCAACGGGAGGGCCCTCAGATACGCAGTATTTT
>TRBD1|TRBJ2-1|many|TRBV9
CASSVATTGVNEQFF
TGTGCCAGCAGCGTAGCTACAACAGGGGTCAATGAGCAGTTCTTC
>NA|TRBJ1-2|few|TRBV20-1
CSARRSNYGYTF
TGCAGTGCTCGCCGGAGTAACTATGGCTACACCTTC
>NA|TRBJ2-5|NA|TRBV5-1
CASSSTVSQETQYF
TGCGCCAGCAGCTCGACAGTTTCCCAAGAGACCCAGTACTTC
>NA|TRBJ1-1|few|TRBV19
CASSIDLGRNTEAFF
TGTGCCAGTAGTATAGATCTCGGCAGGAACACTGAAGCTTTCTTT
>TRBD2|TRBJ2-7|many|TRBV12-3/TRBV12-4
CASSFSGPAYEQYF
TGTGCCAGCAGTTTTAGCGGGCCCGCCTACGAGCAGTACTTC
>TRBD2|TRBJ2-7|few|TRBV5-1
CASSSGRISYEQYF
TGCGCCAGCTCTAGCGGGAGGATTTCCTACGAGCAGTACTTC
>NA|TRBJ1-2|NA|TRBV29-1
CSVWAYGHYGYTF
TGCAGCGTTTGGGCCTATGGCCACTATGGCTACACCTTC
>TRBD1|TRBJ1-5|many|TRBV2
CASSGGQVMDQPQHF
TGTGCCAGCAGCGGGGGACAGGTCATGGACCAGCCCCAGCATTTT
>NA|TRBJ1-4|few|TRBV18
CASSPRDGLGLFF
TGTGCCAGCTCACCACGGGACGGCTTGGGACTGTTTTTT
>TRBD1|TRBJ1-1|few|TRBV25-1
CASSDVQGMGTEAFF
TGTGCCAGCAGTGATGTACAGGGGATGGGCACTGAAGCTTTCTTT
>NA|TRBJ1-1|NA|TRBV4-2
CASSQDRTASMNTEAFF
TGTGCCAGCAGCCAAGACAGGACAGCTAGCATGAACACTGAAGCTTTCTTT
>NA|TRBJ1-1|NA|TRBV6-2/TRBV6-3
CASSYLREAFF
TGTGCCAGCAGTTACTTGAGGGAAGCTTTCTTT
>NA|TRBJ2-4|few|TRBV3-1
CASSQWGGGPNLAKNIQYF
TGTGCCAGCAGCCAATGGGGCGGTGGGCCAAACCTAGCCAAAAACATTCAGTACTTC
>NA|TRBJ1-5|many|TRBV28
CASTQGIQPQHF
TGTGCCAGCACCCAGGGCATTCAGCCCCAGCATTTT
>NA|TRBJ1-5|few|TRBV6-5
CASRDGISNQPQHF
TGTGCCAGTCGGGACGGAATTAGCAATCAGCCCCAGCATTTT
>NA|TRBJ2-2|NA|TRBV6-6
CASRGGGPMPGELFF
TGTGCCTCCAGGGGGGGAGGGCCGATGCCCGGGGAGCTGTTTTTT
>TRBD2|TRBJ2-1|NA|TRBV5-6
CASSRGLAGGDEQFF
TGTGCCAGCAGCCGGGGACTAGCGGGAGGGGATGAGCAGTTCTTC
>NA|TRBJ1-1|many|TRBV2
CASNGPRGITEAFF
TGTGCCAGCAACGGACCCCGAGGGATCACTGAAGCTTTCTTT
>NA|TRBJ2-5|NA|TRBV7-2
CASSRGGARGETQYF
TGTGCCAGCAGCCGGGGCGGGGCACGGGGAGAGACCCAGTACTTC
>TRBD1|TRBJ1-5|many|TRBV27
CASSRTGGVSNQPQHF
TGTGCCAGCAGCAGGACAGGGGGGGTTAGCAATCAGCCCCAGCATTTT
>TRBD1|TRBJ1-2|few|TRBV29-1
CSARQGDYGYTF
TGCAGCGCCCGACAGGGCGACTATGGCTACACCTTC
>NA|TRBJ2-3|large|TRBV7-8
CASSPGAGGFTDTQYF
TGTGCCAGCAGCCCAGGGGCAGGGGGGTTCACAGATACGCAGTATTTT
>TRBD2|TRBJ2-7|few|TRBV19
CASSPGTSASEQYF
TGTGCCAGTAGCCCCGGGACTAGCGCATCCGAGCAGTACTTC
>TRBD2|TRBJ2-5|few|TRBV5-4
CASSFSGSHETQYF
TGTGCCAGCAGCTTTAGCGGGAGCCACGAGACCCAGTACTTC
>TRBD1|TRBJ1-5|many|TRBV6-2/TRBV6-3
CASRKQGAHNQPQHF
TGTGCCAGCAGAAAACAGGGGGCGCATAATCAGCCCCAGCATTTT
>TRBD1|TRBJ1-4|many|TRBV6-6
CASSYEVEGARGKLFF
TGTGCCAGCAGTTATGAGGTGGAGGGGGCCCGCGGGAAACTGTTTTTT
>TRBD1|TRBJ1-1|few|TRBV7-9
CATTTGGYTEAFF
TGTGCCACTACGACAGGGGGCTATACTGAAGCTTTCTTT